This T cell receptor beta chain derives from a study of post-analysis software for immune sequencing data. Overall study findings and caveats: Significantly lower normalized Chao1 diversity was found in patients with multiple sclerosis relative to controls. TRBV5-6, TRBV5-1 and TRBV20-1 belonged to a set of about five TRBV segments that were more frequent in patients than controls. F-measure co-clustering was strong for batch-matched samples.

Turning to this clonotype: What it binds is not known.

Unique molecular identifiers were built into the TCR beta cDNA libraries. A single record per CDR3 protein comes from TCRdb applying MiXCR to the PCR reads. The sample lists 650,000 to 850,000 distinct CDR3 sequences, just over 45% occurring once. V shed 5 bases and J 2 bases; nucleotides not matched to a gene: 6. CDR3 length: 15 residues. Germline CDR1 is SGHDT and CDR2 is YYEEEE. The sequencing input was blood. The TCR comes from a girl aged 5 to 17 with multiple sclerosis. J is TRBJ2-3 and V is TRBV5-6; 9 positions match TRBD2. Here the CDR3 reads CASRGASGITDTQYF. The CDR3 DNA reads as TGTGCCAGCAGAGGGGCTAGCGGGATCACAGATACGCAGTATTTT.